A selection of T cell receptor beta chains follows, all from one sample in a study of beta chain features in type 1 diabetes. TCRdb's table, derived via immunoSEQ multiplex PCR, lists solely in-frame clones and lacks some. The sample shows approximately 260,000 clones, roughly 20% of them seen only once. Sequencing input: naive CD4+ T cells from blood. The receptors here all came from a woman in her forties with type 1 diabetes. Both conserved end residues are part of each CDR3.

V gene | CDR3 protein
TRBV20-1 | CSAGGETQYF
TRBV9 | CASSVVAVTDTQYF
TRBV7-2 | CASSYSGAEGYTF
TRBV4-1 | CASSQVLAFFGTGGGNEQYF
TRBV11-1 | CASSQDREETQYF
TRBV29-1 | CSARGLAGTGELFF
TRBV4-3 | CASSQGPGQENTEAFF
TRBV6-5 | CASSLPGGTEAFF
TRBV29-1 | CSVRTSGGYNEQFF
TRBV6-6 | CAISVGLAGEGEQYF
TRBV25-1 | CASRAEGEERGYTF
TRBV19 | CASSPGTANYGYTF
TRBV7-9 | CASSSRDRQETQYF
TRBV11-2 | CASSPGTGPPYGYTF
TRBV4-1 | CASSQGALSSTDTQYF
TRBV27 | CASSFLGPRQDYGYTF
TRBV28 | CASSLRDGQPQHF
TRBV15 | CATAAGGGRETQYF
TRBV19 | CASSRTGVRETQYF
TRBV10-3 | CAISGGGGNQPQHF